This section outlines one T cell receptor beta chain sequence together with its context. The data derive from a study of cytomegalovirus exposure and HLA in healthy donors. CDR3 length: 12 amino acids. This PCR relied on a set of 60 Vbeta primers and 13 Jbeta primers. Here immunoSEQ multiplex PCR was the method, and the copy in TCRdb shows in-frame clones only, minus some. The sample has approximately 120,000 clones; the top ten hold less than 3.5%. The chain carries TRBV21-1 and TRBJ2-7; TRBD2, the table's D call, was not compared with the DNA. TRBV21-1 is a documented pseudogene. Material: PBMCs. This clonotype was obtained from a man aged 25 to 40 in good health and CMV-seronegative. CDR3 sequence (DNA): TGTGCCAGCTCCATGGTAGCGGTCGAGCAGTACTTC. Translation: CASSMVAVEQYF.